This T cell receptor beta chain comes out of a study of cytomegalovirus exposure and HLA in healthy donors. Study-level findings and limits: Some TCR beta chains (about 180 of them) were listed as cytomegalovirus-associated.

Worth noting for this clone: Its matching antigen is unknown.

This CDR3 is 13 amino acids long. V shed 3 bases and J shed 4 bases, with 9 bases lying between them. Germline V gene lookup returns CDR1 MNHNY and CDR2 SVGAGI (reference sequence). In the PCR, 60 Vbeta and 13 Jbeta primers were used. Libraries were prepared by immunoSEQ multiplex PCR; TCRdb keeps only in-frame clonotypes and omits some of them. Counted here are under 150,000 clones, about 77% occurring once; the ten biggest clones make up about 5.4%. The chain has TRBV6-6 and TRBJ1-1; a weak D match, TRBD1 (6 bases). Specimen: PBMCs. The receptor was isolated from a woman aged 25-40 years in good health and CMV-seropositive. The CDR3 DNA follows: TGTGCCAGCAGTTATAGGGGGGGCACTGAAGCTTTCTTT. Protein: CASSYRGGTEAFF.